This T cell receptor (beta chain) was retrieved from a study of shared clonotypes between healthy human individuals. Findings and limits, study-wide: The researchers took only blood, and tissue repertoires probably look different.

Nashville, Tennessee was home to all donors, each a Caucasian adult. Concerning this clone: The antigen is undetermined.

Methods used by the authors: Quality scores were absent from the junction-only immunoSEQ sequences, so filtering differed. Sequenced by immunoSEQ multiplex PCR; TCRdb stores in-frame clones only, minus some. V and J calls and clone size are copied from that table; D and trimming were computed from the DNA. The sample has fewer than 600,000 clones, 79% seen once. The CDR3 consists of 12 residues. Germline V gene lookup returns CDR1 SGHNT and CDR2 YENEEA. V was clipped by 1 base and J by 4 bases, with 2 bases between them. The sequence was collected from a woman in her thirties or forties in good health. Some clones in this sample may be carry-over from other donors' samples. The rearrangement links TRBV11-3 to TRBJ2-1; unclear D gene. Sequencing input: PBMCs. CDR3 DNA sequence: TGTGCCAGCAGCTTAGCGTACAATGAGCAGTTCTTC. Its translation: CASSLAYNEQFF.